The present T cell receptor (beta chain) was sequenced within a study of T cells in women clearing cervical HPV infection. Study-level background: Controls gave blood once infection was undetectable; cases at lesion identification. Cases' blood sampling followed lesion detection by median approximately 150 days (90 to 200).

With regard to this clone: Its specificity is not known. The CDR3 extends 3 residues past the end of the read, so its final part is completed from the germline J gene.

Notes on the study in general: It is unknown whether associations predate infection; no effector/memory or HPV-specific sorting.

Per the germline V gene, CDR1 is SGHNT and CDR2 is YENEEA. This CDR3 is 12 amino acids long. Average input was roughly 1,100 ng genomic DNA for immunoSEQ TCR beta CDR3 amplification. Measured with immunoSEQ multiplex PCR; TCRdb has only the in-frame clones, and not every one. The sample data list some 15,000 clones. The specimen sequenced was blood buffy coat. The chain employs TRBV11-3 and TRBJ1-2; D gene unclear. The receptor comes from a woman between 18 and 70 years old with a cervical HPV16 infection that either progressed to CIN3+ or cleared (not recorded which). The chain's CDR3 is CASSPKEGGYTF. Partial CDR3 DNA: TGTGCCAGCAGCCCAAAGGAGGGCGGC. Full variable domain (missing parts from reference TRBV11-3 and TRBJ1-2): EAGVVQSPRYKIIEKKQPVAFWCNPISGHNTLYWYLQNLGQGPELLIRYENEEAVDDSQLPKDRFSAERLKGVDSTLKIQPAELGDSAVYLCASSPKEGGYTFGSGTRLTVV.